The 11 T cell receptor beta chains below come from one sample, sequenced in a study of T cells in Graves' hyperthyroidism and ophthalmopathy. RNA transcripts served as the template for amplifying TCR beta CDR3 regions. The HTBI primer set was used in a first-round RT-PCR of the TCR CDR3. One entry per CDR3 protein results from TCRdb running MiXCR on the multiplex PCR reads. Here the sample spans under 500,000 distinct CDR3 sequences, roughly an eighth being singletons. Sequences were obtained from blood. Receptors were obtained from a man aged 45-65 years with Graves' ophthalmopathy.

This clonotype was counted many times. The rearrangement uses TRBV12-3 or TRBV12-4 and TRBJ2-5, with 9 bases aligning to TRBD2. The CDR3 sequence is 16 residues long. V was clipped by 4 bases and J by 5 bases; unmatched bases: 11. The CDR3 DNA reads TGTGCCAGCAGTTCCGACCGGCTAGCGGGAACCGAGACCCAGTACTTC. Protein product: CASSSDRLAGTETQYF.

The table lists this clonotype with a few counts. As DNA, the CDR3 is TGTGCCAGCAGTCCCCTAGCGGGAGAGGGGGATGAGCAGTTCTTC. Translated, it gives CASSPLAGEGDEQFF. The chain carries TRBV6-1 and TRBJ2-1; 10 bases fit TRBD2. The germline CDR1 and CDR2 sequences are MNHNS and SASEGT. After removal of 5 bases from V and 8 bases from J, the junction contained 9 bases not matched to a gene. The CDR3 loop spans 15 amino acids.

This clonotype was detected many times. V is TRBV15 and J is TRBJ1-5, with 7 positions matching TRBD1. CDR1 is LNHNV and CDR2 is YYDKDF in the germline V gene (reference sequence). This CDR3 spans 15 amino acids. Unmatched junction bases numbered 9, after V lost 4 bases and J lost 6 bases. The CDR3 loop reads CATSTGQRPSQPQHF. The CDR3 DNA reads as TGTGCCACCAGCACGGGACAGCGGCCAAGTCAGCCCCAGCATTTT.

This clonotype was seen many times. The rearrangement joins TRBV30 to TRBJ2-5; 12 bases line up with TRBD2. With V trimmed by 4 bases and J by 5 bases, 5 bases remained unmatched. CDR3 length equals 14 residues. The germline V gene has CDR1 GTSNPN and CDR2 SVGIG (reference sequence). CDR3 sequence (DNA): TGTGCCTGGACGGGACTAGCGGGTGTGGAGACCCAGTACTTC. It translates to CAWTGLAGVETQYF.

The chain recombines TRBV12-3 or TRBV12-4 with TRBJ2-3, with D unclear. V dropped 2 bases and J dropped 2 bases, with 11 bases sitting between them. The CDR3 extends over 15 amino acids. This CDR3 reads CASSLFGEYTDTQYF. The CDR3, as DNA: TGTGCCAGCAGTTTATTTGGCGAATACACAGATACGCAGTATTTT.

This clonotype has a count of ten or more. This chain links TRBV2 with TRBJ1-1; 8 bases map to TRBD1. V was clipped by 11 bases and J by 3 bases; unmatched bases: 11. Germline V gene data show CDR1 as SNHLY and CDR2 as FYNNEI. The CDR3 has 14 amino acids. The CDR3 DNA reads as TGTGCCCTTATGGGGACAGGTTTGTACACTGAAGCTTTCTTT. Translating it yields CALMGTGLYTEAFF.

This clonotype was detected many times. The rearrangement links TRBV20-1 to TRBJ2-7, with D possibly matching TRBD2 (6 bases). This CDR3 is 12 amino acids long. Germline assignment: CDR1 DFQATT and CDR2 SNEGSKA (reference sequence). The V and J ends lost 6 bases and 6 bases respectively, with 15 bases between them. The CDR3 coding sequence is TGCAGTGCAAAGCAAAGCGGGTCCGAGCAGTACTTC. Translated: CSAKQSGSEQYF.

V and J are TRBV6-1 and TRBJ1-5; D is uncertain. CDR1 MNHNS and CDR2 SASEGT come from the germline V gene. The V gene lost 1 base and the J gene lost 2 bases, with 6 bases spanning the gap. The CDR3 runs 14 residues. The CDR3 region is CASSEVPRNQPQHF. For the CDR3, the DNA is TGTGCCAGCAGTGAAGTTCCGCGCAATCAGCCCCAGCATTTT.

At least ten counts were recorded for this clonotype. The chain couples TRBV3-1 to TRBJ2-7; D remains ambiguous. Trimming removed 3 bases at V and 3 bases at J, with 6 bases between. The CDR3 consists of 12 residues. CDR1 LGHDT and CDR2 YNNKEL come from the germline V gene (reference sequence). This chain's CDR3 is CASSQSYYEQYF. The CDR3 coding sequence is TGTGCCAGCAGCCAGTCCTACTACGAGCAGTACTTC.

This clonotype was found many times. DNA for the CDR3: TGTGCCTGGAGTCTAAATAGGGGGGAGACCCAGTACTTC. The encoded protein is CAWSLNRGETQYF. V gene TRBV30 combines with J gene TRBJ2-5; a weak D match, TRBD1 (6 bases). Germline-derived CDR1 and CDR2 are GTSNPN and SVGIG (reference sequence). Trimming cost V 2 bases and J 5 bases, with 12 bases left between them. This CDR3 has 13 amino acids.

V and J are TRBV13 and TRBJ2-2; D ambiguous. CDR3 length: 17 residues. Germline CDR1 is PRHDT and CDR2 is FYEKMQ (reference sequence). Trimming took off 2 bases at V and 2 bases at J, with 15 bases between the two ends. The CDR3 bases are TGTGCCAGCAGCTTATCCCCGAGTAGAGGTAACACCGGGGAGCTGTTTTTT. This sequence encodes CASSLSPSRGNTGELFF.